One T cell receptor (beta chain) is described in this entry. This entry belongs to a study of cytomegalovirus exposure and HLA in healthy donors. CDR3 size: 16 residues. Germline V gives CDR1 SGHRS, CDR2 YFSETQ. The V and J ends lost 1 base and 4 bases respectively, with 18 bases between them. A multiplex PCR was run with 60 Vbeta primers and 13 Jbeta primers. This table comes from immunoSEQ multiplex PCR, and its TCRdb copy is limited to in-frame clones, with some not included. The sample holds about 110,000 clones, about 70% seen once. The rearrangement joins TRBV5-1 to TRBJ2-7; D might be TRBD1 (5 bases). The sequencing input was PBMCs. This receptor was obtained from a man aged 45 to 65 in good health and CMV-seropositive. Here the CDR3 reads CASSLNWQGGRYEQYF. The CDR3 bases are TGCGCCAGCAGCTTGAATTGGCAGGGTGGCCGGTACGAGCAGTACTTC.